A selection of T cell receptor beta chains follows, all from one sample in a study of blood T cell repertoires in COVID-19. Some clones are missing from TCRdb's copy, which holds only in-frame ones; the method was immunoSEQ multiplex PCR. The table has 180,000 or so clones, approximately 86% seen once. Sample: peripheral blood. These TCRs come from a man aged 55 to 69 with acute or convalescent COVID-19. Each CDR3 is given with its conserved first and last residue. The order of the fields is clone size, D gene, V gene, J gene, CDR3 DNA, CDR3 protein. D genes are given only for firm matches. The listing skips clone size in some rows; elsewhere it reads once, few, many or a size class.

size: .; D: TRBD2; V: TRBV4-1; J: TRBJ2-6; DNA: TGCGCCAGCAGCCCGACTAGCGGGAGGGCTCCTGGGGCCAACGTCCTGACTTTC; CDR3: CASSPTSGRAPGANVLTF
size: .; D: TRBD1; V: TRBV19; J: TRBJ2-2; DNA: TGTGCCAGTAGTATAGGGGGGACAGGGGACAACACCGGGGAGCTGTTTTTT; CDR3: CASSIGGTGDNTGELFF
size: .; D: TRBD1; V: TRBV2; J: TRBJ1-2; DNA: TGTGCCAGCCAATTCATTGGGACAGGGGATGGCTACACCTTC; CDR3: CASQFIGTGDGYTF
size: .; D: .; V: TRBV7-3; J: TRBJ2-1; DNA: TGTGCCAGCAGCTTAACGGCACACTACAATGAGCAGTTCTTC; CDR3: CASSLTAHYNEQFF
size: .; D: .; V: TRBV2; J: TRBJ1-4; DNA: TGTGCCAGCAGTGAAGGGGCCAGTTTGCCACTGTTTTTT; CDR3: CASSEGASLPLFF
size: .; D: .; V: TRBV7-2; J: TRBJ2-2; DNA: TGTGCCAGCAGCTTAGGGGGGAGGTCCACCGGGGAGCTGTTTTTT; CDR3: CASSLGGRSTGELFF
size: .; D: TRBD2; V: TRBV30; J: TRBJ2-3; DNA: TGTGCCTGGAGTGTTAGCGGGAGAACAAATACGCAGTATTTT; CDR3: CAWSVSGRTNTQYF
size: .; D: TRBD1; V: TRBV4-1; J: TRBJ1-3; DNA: TGCGCCAGCAGCCAAGTCTTGGACAGGGGTTCTGGAAACACCATATATTTT; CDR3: CASSQVLDRGSGNTIYF
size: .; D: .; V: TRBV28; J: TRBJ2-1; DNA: TGTGCCAGCAGTTTCGGGGTAGGGCGCGAGGACAATGAGCAGTTCTTC; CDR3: CASSFGVGREDNEQFF
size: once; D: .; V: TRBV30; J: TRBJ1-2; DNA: TGTGCCTGGAGGGGAGTGGACTATGGCTACACCTTC; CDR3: CAWRGVDYGYTF
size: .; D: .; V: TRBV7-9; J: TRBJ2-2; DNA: TGTGCCATCACAGGGGGCCTAGCGGGAGATCTCGGGGAGCTGTTTTTT; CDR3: CAITGGLAGDLGELFF
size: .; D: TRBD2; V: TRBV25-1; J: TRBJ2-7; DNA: TGTGCCAGCAGTAGAACTAGCGGGAGCTACGAGCAGTACTTC; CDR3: CASSRTSGSYEQYF
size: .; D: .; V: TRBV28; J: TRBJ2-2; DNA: TGTGCCAGCAATTCGGCGGGATTCAACACCGGGGAGCTGTTTTTT; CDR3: CASNSAGFNTGELFF
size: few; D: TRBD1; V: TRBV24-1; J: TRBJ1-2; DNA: TGTGCCACCGCACAAACAGGGGAGGCAGTTGCTGGCTACACCTTC; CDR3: CATAQTGEAVAGYTF
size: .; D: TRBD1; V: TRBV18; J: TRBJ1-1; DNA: TGTGCCAGCTCACCCCCCGGGACAGGGGGCACTGAAGCTTTCTTT; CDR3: CASSPPGTGGTEAFF
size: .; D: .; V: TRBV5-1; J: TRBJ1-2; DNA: TGCGCCAGCAGCCCGTGGACAGATAACTATGGCTACACCTTC; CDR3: CASSPWTDNYGYTF
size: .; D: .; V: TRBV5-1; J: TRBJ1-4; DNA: TGCGCCAGCAGCTTAACTGGCCGGGTCGGGAATGAAAAACTGTTTTTT; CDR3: CASSLTGRVGNEKLFF
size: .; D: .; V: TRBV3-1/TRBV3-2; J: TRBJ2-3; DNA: TGTGCCAGCAGCCAGCAGCCAACAGATGGTACGCAGTATTTT; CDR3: CASSQQPTDGTQYF
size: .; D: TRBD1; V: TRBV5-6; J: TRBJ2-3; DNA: TGTGCCAGCAGCAACTCGGGACAGGGGGCTAAGGATACGCAGTATTTT; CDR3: CASSNSGQGAKDTQYF
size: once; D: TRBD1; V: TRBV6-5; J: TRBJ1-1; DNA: TGTGCCAGCAGGACAGGGGCTGAAGCTTTCTTT; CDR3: CASRTGAEAFF
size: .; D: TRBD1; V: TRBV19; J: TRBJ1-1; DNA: TGTGCCAGTAGTATCGCCAACAGGGGCACTGAAGCTTTCTTT; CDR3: CASSIANRGTEAFF
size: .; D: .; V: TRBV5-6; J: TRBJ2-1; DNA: TGTGCCAGCAGCTTTTCCCGCCAGGCGCCCTACAATGAGCAGTTCTTC; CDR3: CASSFSRQAPYNEQFF
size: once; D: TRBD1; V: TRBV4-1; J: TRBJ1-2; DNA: TGCGCCAGCAGACTTGTGGGGACAGGGGATAACTATGGCTACACCTTC; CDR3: CASRLVGTGDNYGYTF
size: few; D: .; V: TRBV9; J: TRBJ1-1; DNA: TGTGCCAGCAGCCCTAGGGCGGGGGCAGGCACTGAAGCTTTCTTT; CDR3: CASSPRAGAGTEAFF
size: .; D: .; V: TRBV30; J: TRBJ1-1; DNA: TGTGCCTGGAGCACGGGAATCACTGAAGCTTTCTTT; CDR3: CAWSTGITEAFF
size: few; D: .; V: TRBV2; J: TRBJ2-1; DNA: TGTGCCAGCAGGCGGTTAGTTTACAATGAGCAGTTCTTC; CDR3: CASRRLVYNEQFF
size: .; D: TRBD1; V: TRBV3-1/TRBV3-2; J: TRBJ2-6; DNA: TGTGCCAGCAGCTCCTCCGGGACAGTGATCTCTGGGGCCAACGTCCTGACTTTC; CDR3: CASSSSGTVISGANVLTF
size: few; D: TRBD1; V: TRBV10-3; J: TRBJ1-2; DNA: TGTGCCATCAGTGGGGGACAGTGGGGCGGCTACACCTTC; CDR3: CAISGGQWGGYTF
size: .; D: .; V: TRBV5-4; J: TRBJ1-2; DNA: TGTGCCAGCAGCTTCCCTGCGGGGGGGTCCTATGGCTACACCTTC; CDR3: CASSFPAGGSYGYTF
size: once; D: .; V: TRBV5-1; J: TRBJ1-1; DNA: TGCGCCAGCATGAAAGCCCCGAACACTGAAGCTTTCTTT; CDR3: CASMKAPNTEAFF
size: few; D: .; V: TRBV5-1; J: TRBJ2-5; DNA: TGCGCCAGCAGTTTACTCGGGTTAGGGGGTCCGGAGACCCAGTACTTC; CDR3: CASSLLGLGGPETQYF
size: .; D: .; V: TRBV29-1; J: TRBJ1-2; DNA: TGCAGCGTCCGGGGGGGGGCAGAGATAAACTATGGCTACACCTTC; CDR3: CSVRGGAEINYGYTF
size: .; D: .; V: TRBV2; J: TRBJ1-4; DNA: TGTGCCAGCAGTCTCCTCGGGGAAAAACTGTTTTTT; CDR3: CASSLLGEKLFF
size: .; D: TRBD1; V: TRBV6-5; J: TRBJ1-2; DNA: TGTGCCAGCAGAAACAAGGGGGCGCTTGGCTACACCTTC; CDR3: CASRNKGALGYTF
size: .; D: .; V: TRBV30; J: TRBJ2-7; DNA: TGTGCCTGGAGTCCCAGGTCTTACTACGAGCAGTACTTC; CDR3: CAWSPRSYYEQYF
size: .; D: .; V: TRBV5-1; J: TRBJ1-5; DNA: TGCGCCAGCAGCTTACTAGGGGGGGGCGATCAGCCCCAGCATTTT; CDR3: CASSLLGGGDQPQHF
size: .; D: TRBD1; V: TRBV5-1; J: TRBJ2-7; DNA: TGCGCCAGCAGGCCCGGGACAGCTTCCTACGAGCAGTACTTC; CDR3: CASRPGTASYEQYF
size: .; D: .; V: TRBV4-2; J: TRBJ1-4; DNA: TGTGCCAGCAGCCCTTCCCACAGGGACCCCCGTGAAAAACTGTTTTTT; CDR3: CASSPSHRDPREKLFF
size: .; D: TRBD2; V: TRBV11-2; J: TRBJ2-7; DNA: TGTGCCAGCAGCTCGGGACTAGCTGAGACCTACGAGCAGTACTTC; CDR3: CASSSGLAETYEQYF
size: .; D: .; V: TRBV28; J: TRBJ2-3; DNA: TGTGCCAGCAGTTTCGGCGGAAGCACAGATACGCAGTATTTT; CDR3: CASSFGGSTDTQYF
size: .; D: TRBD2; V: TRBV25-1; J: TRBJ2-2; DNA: TGTGCCAGCACCCAGGCTAGCGGGAGGGCCTCGAGCGGGGAGCTGTTTTTT; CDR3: CASTQASGRASSGELFF
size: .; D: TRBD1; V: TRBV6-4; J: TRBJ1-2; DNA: TGTGCCAGCAGTGAGGACCCCGCAGGGGGGTCCCGCTATGGCTACACCTTC; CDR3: CASSEDPAGGSRYGYTF
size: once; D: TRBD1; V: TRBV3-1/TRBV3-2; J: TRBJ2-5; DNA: TGTGCCAGCAGCCAAGAAGGGACAGGGGGGTACCAAGAGACCCAGTACTTC; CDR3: CASSQEGTGGYQETQYF
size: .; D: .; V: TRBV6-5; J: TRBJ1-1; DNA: TGTGCCACCAAGGGGTCAGAGAACACTGAAGCTTTCTTT; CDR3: CATKGSENTEAFF
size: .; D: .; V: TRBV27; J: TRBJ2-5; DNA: TGTGCCAGCAGAACAGTGGCGAAAAAAAGGCGCCAAGAGACCCAGTACTTC; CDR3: CASRTVAKKRRQETQYF
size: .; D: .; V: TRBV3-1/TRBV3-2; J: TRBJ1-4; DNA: TGTGCCAGCAGCCAAAGGGAGGATGAAAAACTGTTTTTT; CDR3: CASSQREDEKLFF
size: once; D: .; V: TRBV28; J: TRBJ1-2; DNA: TGTGCCAGCAGCTCCTATGGCTACACCTTC; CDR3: CASSSYGYTF
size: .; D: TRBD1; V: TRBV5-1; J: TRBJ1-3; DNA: TGCGCCAGCAGCCGGGACAGGATGAGCTCTGGAAACACCATATATTTT; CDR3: CASSRDRMSSGNTIYF
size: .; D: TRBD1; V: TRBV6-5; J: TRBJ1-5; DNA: TGTGCCAGCAGTTCCAGGACAGGTTATAGCAATCAGCCCCAGCATTTT; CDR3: CASSSRTGYSNQPQHF
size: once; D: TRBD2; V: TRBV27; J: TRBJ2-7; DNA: TGTGCCAGCAGTTACCGAGCGGGAGGCTATGAGCAGTACTTC; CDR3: CASSYRAGGYEQYF
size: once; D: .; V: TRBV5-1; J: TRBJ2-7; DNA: TGCGCCAGCAGCCCCGGGGGGCAGGTCGAATTTTACGAGCAGTACTTC; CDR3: CASSPGGQVEFYEQYF
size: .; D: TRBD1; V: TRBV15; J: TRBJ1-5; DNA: TGTGCCACAGGGACAGAGATAAGCAATCAGCCCCAGCATTTT; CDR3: CATGTEISNQPQHF
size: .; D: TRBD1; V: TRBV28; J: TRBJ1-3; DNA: TGTGCCAGCTTGGATGGGGACAGGGTCAAAGGAAACACCATATATTTT; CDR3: CASLDGDRVKGNTIYF
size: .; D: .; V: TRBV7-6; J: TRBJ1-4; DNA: TGTGCCAGCAGCACCCTAGGCAGGACAGAAAAACTGTTTTTT; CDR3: CASSTLGRTEKLFF
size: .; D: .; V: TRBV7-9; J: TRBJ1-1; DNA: TGTGCCAGCAGCTTAGCATCCACTAGGACTGAAGCTTTCTTT; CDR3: CASSLASTRTEAFF